Below are 27 T cell receptor beta chains sequenced from a single sample in a study of a mutant IDH1 vaccine in newly diagnosed glioma (dated by TCRdb to the early 2020s). These TCRs' antigens remain unknown. The sample's time point, from its label and the paper: week 11, during vaccination. Each vaccine dose was 300 ug of a 20-mer mutant IDH1 peptide in Montanide, given subcutaneously with topical imiquimod. Libraries came from the immunoSEQ multiplex PCR assay. TCRdb mirrors the immuneACCESS table, restricted to in-frame sequences. Some clones are absent from its copies; in checked studies, under half trace to an unresolved V gene, and the reason for the others is unknown. Counted in this sample were about 67,000 clones; roughly 90% of them appeared once. The ten largest clones take up approximately 1.9% of the sample. This sample comprised PBMCs, obtained from a glioma patient whose treatment included an IDH1 peptide vaccine. These receptors were collected from a man aged 40-49 years with glioma.

V usage is TRBV28 and J usage is TRBJ2-5; 9 positions agree with TRBD1. This CDR3 is 16 amino acids long. V trimming: 5 bases; J trimming: 5 bases; junction bases outside the gene matches: 12. In germline, CDR1 is MDHEN, CDR2 SYDVKM. CDR3 residues: CASSRWTGDPFETQYF. The CDR3 nucleotides are TGTGCCAGCAGTCGTTGGACAGGGGACCCGTTCGAGACCCAGTACTTC.

Here the CDR3 DNA reads TGTGCCAGCAGCCTGGGGAACTCGGGACAGGGGTACGAGCAGTACTTC. Its translation: CASSLGNSGQGYEQYF. The V gene is TRBV5-4, the J gene TRBJ2-7; 10 bases match TRBD1. The CDR3 has 16 residues. The V gene end was trimmed by 4 bases and the J gene end by 4 bases; junction bases not matched to a gene: 11. Germline CDR1 and CDR2: SGHNT and YYREEE (reference sequence).

This chain uses TRBV10-3 with TRBJ2-1; D might be TRBD2 (5 bases). The germline V and J ends were trimmed by 1 base and 3 bases, with 10 bases remaining between them. The CDR3 spans 15 residues. Germline CDR1 and CDR2: ENHRY and SYGVKD. Written as DNA, the CDR3 is TGTGCCATCAGTGAGTTCGGTAGCGACTACAATGAGCAGTTCTTC. This codes for CAISEFGSDYNEQFF.

This clone has only one observation. The chain recombines TRBV5-7 with TRBJ2-7; perhaps TRBD1 as D (5 bases). TRBV5-7 qualifies as an ORF whose function is uncertain. Trimming stripped 4 bases from V and 6 bases from J, with 20 bases between. This CDR3 is built from 15 residues. CDR3 region: CASSPPGPIRVEQYV. Written as DNA, the CDR3 is TGTGCCAGCAGCCCCCCGGGCCCGATCAGGGTCGAGCAGTACGTC.

The rearrangement joins TRBV5-1 to TRBJ2-4, with 8 bases aligning to TRBD1. V was clipped by 7 bases and J by 3 bases; unmatched bases: 3. Germline loops: CDR1 SGHRS, CDR2 YFSETQ. This CDR3 comprises 13 residues. CDR3 in DNA: TGCGCCAGCTCCGGGACAGGCAAAAACATTCAGTACTTC. Its protein product is CASSGTGKNIQYF.

The genes are TRBV5-5 and TRBJ2-7; no clear D gene. Germline CDR1 is SGHKS and CDR2 is YYEKEE (reference sequence). The CDR3 has 14 residues. V lost 0 bases and J lost 2, with 9 bases in between. This CDR3 reads CASSLAIGTYEQYF. CDR3 nucleotide sequence: TGTGCCAGCAGCTTGGCGATAGGCACCTACGAGCAGTACTTC.

This chain uses TRBV18 with TRBJ1-3; unclear D gene. Germline assignment: CDR1 KGHSH and CDR2 LQKENI. Trimming pared 3 bases from V and 4 bases from J, leaving 13 bases between. CDR3 length equals 15 residues. CDR3 sequence: CASSPTWQNGNTIYF. CDR3 bases: TGTGCCAGCTCACCGACTTGGCAGAACGGAAACACCATATATTTT. The whole variable domain, remainder taken from reference TRBV18 and TRBJ1-3, is NAGVMQNPRHLVRRRGQEARLRCSPMKGHSHVYWYRQLPEEGLKFMVYLQKENIIDESGMPKERFSAEFPKEGPSILRIQQVVRGDSAAYFCASSPTWQNGNTIYFGEGSWLTVV.

In its sample, this clone was seen once. The chain uses TRBV5-5 and TRBJ2-2; 9 nucleotides match TRBD2. Trimming cost V 4 bases and J 8 bases; bases outside gene matches: 9. The CDR3 is made up of 15 amino acids. Germline loops: CDR1 SGHKS, CDR2 YYEKEE (reference sequence). Here the CDR3 reads CASSLPRTSAGELFF. The CDR3 coding sequence is TGTGCCAGCAGCCTCCCCCGGACTAGCGCTGGGGAGCTGTTTTTT.

This clone appeared once. V usage is TRBV5-6 and J usage is TRBJ2-2; weak D call: TRBD1 (5 bases). The CDR3 runs to 15 residues. Germline V gene sequence: CDR1 SGHDT, CDR2 YYEEEE. Trimming removed 4 bases at V and 6 bases at J, with 16 bases between. CDR3 sequence reads: CASSGNRLRAGELFF. The CDR3 DNA sequence: TGTGCCAGCAGCGGAAACAGGCTTAGGGCCGGGGAGCTGTTTTTT. Complete variable domain (other parts from reference TRBV5-6 and TRBJ2-2): DAGVTQSPTHLIKTRGQQVTLRCSPKSGHDTVSWYQQALGQGPQFIFQYYEEEERQRGNFPDRFSGHQFPNYSSELNVNALLLGDSALYLCASSGNRLRAGELFFGEGSRLTVL.

The V and J genes are TRBV27 and TRBJ1-2; 7 bases are a match to TRBD1. The CDR3 consists of 16 residues. Looked up from germline, CDR1 is MNHEY and CDR2 is SMNVEV (reference sequence). V lost 2 bases, J lost 6 bases, and 12 bases stayed unmatched. As DNA, the CDR3 is TGTGCCAGCAGTTTAGCTGGGCCCGAGGGGGCGGATGGCTACACCTTC. It translates to CASSLAGPEGADGYTF.

The chain employs TRBV5-1 and TRBJ2-5; 8 bases line up with TRBD1. The germline gives CDR1 SGHRS, CDR2 YFSETQ. The CDR3 totals 13 residues. V trimming: 0 bases; J trimming: 5 bases; junction bases outside the gene matches: 0. The chain's CDR3 is CASSLGDRETQYF. CDR3 DNA: TGCGCCAGCAGCTTGGGGGACAGGGAGACCCAGTACTTC.

In its sample, this clone was seen a few times. CDR3 bases: TGTGCCAGCAGCTTAACGGACAGGACCGGGGAGCTGTTTTTT. Protein sequence: CASSLTDRTGELFF. The gene calls are TRBV7-3 and TRBJ2-2, with 7 nucleotides matching TRBD1. This CDR3 has 14 residues. Trimming took 0 bases from V and 5 from J; bases not matched to a gene: 0. Germline assignment: CDR1 SGHTA and CDR2 FQGTGA.

The chain links TRBV7-9 to TRBJ2-1; weak D call: TRBD1 (5 bases). With 1 base removed from V and 1 base from J, the gap between germline ends came to 8 bases. The germline gives CDR1 SEHNR, CDR2 FQNEAQ (reference sequence). The CDR3 contains 15 residues. The CDR3 spells CASSLVQASYNEQFF. The CDR3 nucleotides read TGTGCCAGCAGCTTAGTACAGGCATCCTACAATGAGCAGTTCTTC.

The chain has TRBV29-1 and TRBJ1-1; D gene ambiguous. V shed 6 bases and J shed 6 bases, with 11 bases lying between them. Germline CDR1 SQVTM, CDR2 ANQGSEA. This CDR3 contains 11 residues. CDR3 residues: CSVDMFSEAFF. CDR3 sequence (DNA): TGCAGCGTCGACATGTTCTCTGAAGCTTTCTTT.

The chain carries TRBV7-6 and TRBJ1-2; the D gene is possibly TRBD1 (6 bases). CDR3 length equals 16 residues. V lost 5 bases to trimming and J lost 4 bases, with 20 bases between them. Germline CDR1 SGHVS, CDR2 FNYEAQ. The CDR3 DNA is TGTGCCAGCAGCCCAGCGGGGGGGGGCTCCATCTATGGCTACACCTTC. Translated: CASSPAGGGSIYGYTF.

This chain joins TRBV7-2 and TRBJ1-1, with 7 bases aligning to TRBD1. The CDR3 is 15 residues long. CDR1 and CDR2 from the germline V gene are SGHTA and FQGNSA. The junction had 7 bases not matched to a gene; V was cut back by 5 bases and J by 1 base. The CDR3 region is CASSPRTGRNTEAFF. The CDR3 coding sequence is TGTGCCAGCAGCCCCCGGACAGGTCGGAACACTGAAGCTTTCTTT.

This clone was observed once. The rearrangement links TRBV27 to TRBJ1-1; D not certain. V dropped 8 bases and J dropped 0 bases, with 4 bases sitting between them. Germline assignment: CDR1 MNHEY and CDR2 SMNVEV (reference sequence). The CDR3 contains 11 residues. The CDR3 nucleotides read TGTGCCAGCGGATTGAACACTGAAGCTTTCTTT. It encodes CASGLNTEAFF.

CDR3 nucleotide sequence: TGTGCCAGCAGTTACGACAGGGCTGGAAACACCATATATTTT. It is translated as CASSYDRAGNTIYF. The chain has TRBV6-5 and TRBJ1-3, with TRBD1 identical over 7 bases. With 2 bases clipped from V and 2 bases from J, the junction kept 0 bases outside the gene matches. This CDR3 spans 14 amino acids. Per the germline V gene, CDR1 is MNHEY and CDR2 is SVGAGI.

This clone was counted a single time. CDR3: CASRASGGSPNTEAFF. The CDR3 DNA sequence: TGTGCCAGCAGAGCCTCAGGAGGGTCCCCAAACACTGAAGCTTTCTTT. The J gene is TRBJ1-1, the V gene TRBV25-1; no clear D gene. The germline V and J ends were trimmed by 6 bases and 2 bases, with 19 bases remaining between them. Germline V gene sequence: CDR1 MGHDK, CDR2 SYGVNS. This CDR3 region has 16 residues.

V gene TRBV11-2 combines with J gene TRBJ1-1; 10 bases agree with TRBD1. This CDR3 is built from 17 residues. The ends lost 6 bases at V and 0 bases at J; junction bases unmatched: 10. Germline V gene data show CDR1 as SGHAT and CDR2 as FQNNGV. The CDR3 region is CASREGTGVRMNTEAFF. Written as DNA, the CDR3 is TGTGCCAGCAGAGAAGGGACAGGGGTGAGAATGAACACTGAAGCTTTCTTT.

This sequence joins TRBV21-1 and TRBJ2-1; TRBD2 was called by the table and not checked on the DNA. TRBV21-1 is described as a pseudogene. The CDR3 contains 16 residues. As DNA, the CDR3 is TGTGCCAGCAGCGTTCGGAGCGGGAGGGCCGGAAATGAGCAGTTCTTC. Translating gives CASSVRSGRAGNEQFF.

The chain has TRBV11-2 and TRBJ2-2, with 14 bases aligning to TRBD2. Germline V gene lookup returns CDR1 SGHAT and CDR2 FQNNGV. After removal of 0 bases from V and 0 bases from J, the junction contained 6 bases not matched to a gene. This CDR3 contains 20 residues. CDR3 sequence reads: CASSLERTSGRPTNTGELFF. CDR3 sequence (DNA): TGTGCCAGCAGCTTAGAGCGGACTAGCGGGAGGCCGACGAACACCGGGGAGCTGTTTTTT.

The rearrangement uses TRBV28 and TRBJ2-5, with 7 bases matching TRBD1. The DNA end lines up better with TRBJ2-7; the J call may be wrong. The CDR3 has 14 amino acids. Per the germline V gene, CDR1 is MDHEN and CDR2 is SYDVKM. In nucleotides, the CDR3 is TGTGCCAGCAGTCCAGGACAGGACTTCTACGAGCAGTACTTC. Amino acids: CASSPGQDFYEQYF.

The J gene is TRBJ2-7, the V gene TRBV19; 8 positions match TRBD1. Germline loops: CDR1 LNHDA, CDR2 SQIVND (reference sequence). The J segment lost 3 bases and the V segment lost 7 bases, leaving 5 bases of the junction unmatched. CDR3 length equals 13 residues. In DNA form, the CDR3 reads TGTGCCAGTAAGAAGACAGGGGTCTACGAGCAGTACTTC. This codes for CASKKTGVYEQYF. Using reference TRBV19 and TRBJ2-7 for the parts outside the CDR3, the full variable domain is DGGITQSPKYLFRKEGQNVTLSCEQNLNHDAMYWYRQDPGQGLRLIYYSQIVNDFQKGDIAEGYSVSREKKESFPLTVTSAQKNPTAFYLCASKKTGVYEQYFGPGTRLTVT.

The chain combines TRBV25-1 with TRBJ1-5; D is ambiguous. The germline gives CDR1 MGHDK, CDR2 SYGVNS. Between the trimmed V and J ends, which lost 5 bases and 0 bases, there was a span of 8 bases. The CDR3 length is 14 residues. CDR3 residues: CASSLIHSNQPQHF. The CDR3 nucleotides read TGTGCCAGCAGTTTAATACATAGCAATCAGCCCCAGCATTTT.

The chain is built from TRBV9 and TRBJ2-1, with 10 bases identical to TRBD2. The J segment lost 8 bases and the V segment lost 0 bases, leaving 5 bases of the junction unmatched. The germline V gene has CDR1 SGDLS and CDR2 YYNGEE. This CDR3 contains 15 residues. CDR3 protein: CASSVGPSGSYEQFF. CDR3 nucleotide sequence: TGTGCCAGCAGCGTAGGGCCTAGCGGGAGCTATGAGCAGTTCTTC.

This chain connects TRBV29-1 to TRBJ2-7, with 10 bases identical to TRBD1. CDR3 size: 16 residues. V dropped 0 bases and J dropped 3; count of bases not matched to a gene: 8. Looked up from germline, CDR1 is SQVTM and CDR2 is ANQGSEA. The CDR3 reads CSVEDLRDRGRYEQYF. CDR3 coding DNA: TGCAGCGTTGAAGATCTACGGGACAGGGGCCGCTACGAGCAGTACTTC.